These 15 T cell receptor beta chains share one sample of origin, sequenced in a study of blood T cell repertoires in COVID-19. Method: immunoSEQ multiplex PCR; TCRdb's copy keeps in-frame clones and lacks some. The data hold roughly 250,000 clones, with approximately 90% observed a single time. Sequencing input: PBMCs or T cells enriched from blood (not recorded which). The receptors derive from a woman in her 40s with acute COVID-19.

The rearrangement joins TRBV9 to TRBJ1-5; D is perhaps TRBD1 (6 bases). CDR3 length: 14 amino acids. Trimming took off 5 bases at V and 6 bases at J, with 15 bases between the two ends. CDR1 and CDR2 from the germline V gene are SGDLS and YYNGEE. The CDR3 protein is CASSHREGSQPQHF. Written as DNA, the CDR3 is TGTGCCAGCAGTCACAGGGAGGGGAGTCAGCCCCAGCATTTT. The full variable domain, with the rest looked up from reference TRBV9 and TRBJ1-5, is DSGVTQTPKHLITATGQRVTLRCSPRSGDLSVYWYQQSLDQGLQFLIQYYNGEERAKGNILERFSAQQFPDLHSELNLSSLELGDSALYFCASSHREGSQPQHFGDGTRLSIL.

V usage is TRBV6-5 and J usage is TRBJ1-1, with 7 nucleotides matching TRBD1. V lost 6 bases to trimming and J lost 6 bases; unmatched junction nucleotides: 7. The CDR3 covers 13 residues. Germline V gene data show CDR1 as MNHEY and CDR2 as SVGAGI. The CDR3 sequence: CASRSTGAPEAFF. The CDR3 DNA is TGTGCCAGCAGATCCACAGGGGCTCCTGAAGCTTTCTTT.

V gene TRBV28 combines with J gene TRBJ2-3; the D gene is possibly TRBD1 (6 bases). The germline gives CDR1 MDHEN, CDR2 SYDVKM. V was clipped by 5 bases and J by 3 bases, with 12 bases between them. This CDR3 region has 14 residues. Written as DNA, the CDR3 is TGTGCCAGCAGTCTTCGACAGGTGACAGATACGCAGTATTTT. Its translation is CASSLRQVTDTQYF.

The V call is TRBV7-9, the J call TRBJ2-2; 10 bases are shared with TRBD1. Germline CDR1 reads SEHNR; CDR2 reads FQNEAQ (reference sequence). The ends lost 5 bases at V and 6 bases at J; junction bases unmatched: 12. The CDR3 is 17 amino acids. The CDR3 protein is CASSPSARGQGPGELFF. The CDR3 coding sequence is TGTGCCAGCAGCCCCTCGGCCAGGGGACAGGGGCCCGGGGAGCTGTTTTTT.

The genes are TRBV7-3 and TRBJ2-2, with D perhaps matching TRBD1 (6 bases). Germline CDR1 reads SGHTA; CDR2 reads FQGTGA. Between the trimmed V and J ends, which lost 0 bases and 7 bases, there was a span of 12 bases. This CDR3 is 15 amino acids long. The CDR3 bases are TGTGCCAGCAGCTTAACGTTGGGGGCTGGCGGGGAGCTGTTTTTT. This encodes CASSLTLGAGGELFF.

This chain connects TRBV6-5 to TRBJ2-3, with 11 positions matching TRBD2. The CDR3 has 15 residues. Looked up from germline, CDR1 is MNHEY and CDR2 is SVGAGI. V lost 6 bases and J lost 2; bases outside the gene matches: 4. The CDR3 bases are TGTGCCAGCAGACAGGGACTAGCGGCCACAGATACGCAGTATTTT. Its translation is CASRQGLAATDTQYF.

The CDR3 bases are TGTGCCAGCAGCTTGGGCGGGGGGCCCTACAATGAGCAGTTCTTC. Protein product: CASSLGGGPYNEQFF. J is TRBJ2-1 and V is TRBV5-6; 8 positions agree with TRBD2. CDR1 and CDR2 from the germline V gene are SGHDT and YYEEEE. There are 15 residues in the CDR3. J gave up 2 bases and V 0 bases, and 1 base lay outside the gene matches.

The chain employs TRBV11-2 and TRBJ2-5, with TRBD2 identical over 13 bases. After removal of 5 bases from V and 4 bases from J, the junction contained 7 bases not matched to a gene. Germline-derived CDR1 and CDR2 are SGHAT and FQNNGV. This CDR3 contains 16 residues. CDR3 DNA: TGTGCCAGCAGCCTCGGGACTAGCGGGGTTAGAGAGACCCAGTACTTC. Amino acids: CASSLGTSGVRETQYF.

This chain uses TRBV13 with TRBJ1-5, with D possibly matching TRBD1 (5 bases). Per the germline V gene, CDR1 is PRHDT and CDR2 is FYEKMQ (reference sequence). V was clipped by 8 bases and J by 6 bases, with 14 bases between them. This CDR3 has 13 residues. This CDR3 is CASSHKGFQPQHF. The CDR3 DNA reads as TGTGCCAGCTCTCATAAGGGGTTTCAGCCCCAGCATTTT.

The chain employs TRBV19 and TRBJ2-1, with a possible D match to TRBD2 (5 bases). The CDR3 has 12 amino acids. Germline values: CDR1 LNHDA, CDR2 SQIVND (reference sequence). The ends were cut back, 4 bases at V and 7 bases at J, with 8 bases in the middle. CDR3 amino acids: CASSTSGNEQFF. The DNA of the CDR3 is TGTGCCAGTAGTACCTCGGGAAATGAGCAGTTCTTC. The full variable domain, its missing parts supplied by reference TRBV19 and TRBJ2-1, is DGGITQSPKYLFRKEGQNVTLSCEQNLNHDAMYWYRQDPGQGLRLIYYSQIVNDFQKGDIAEGYSVSREKKESFPLTVTSAQKNPTAFYLCASSTSGNEQFFGPGTRLTVL.

V is TRBV14 and J is TRBJ2-1, with 15 positions matching TRBD2. From germline, CDR1 is SGHDN and CDR2 FVKESK. The ends lost 0 bases at V and 8 bases at J; junction bases unmatched: 11. This CDR3 is 19 amino acids long. In DNA, the CDR3 is TGTGCCAGCAGCCAAGAGGGACTAGCGGGGGGCCCCCGGGGGTATGAGCAGTTCTTC. It encodes CASSQEGLAGGPRGYEQFF.

The rearrangement links TRBV7-9 to TRBJ1-4, with D unresolved. The germline gives CDR1 SEHNR, CDR2 FQNEAQ (reference sequence). Trimming took 4 bases from V and 0 from J, leaving 18 bases between them. This CDR3 is 18 amino acids long. The CDR3 DNA sequence: TGTGCCAGCAGCTCGACCCGGACTGATGTCGCAACTAATGAAAAACTGTTTTTT. Translated, it gives CASSSTRTDVATNEKLFF.

This clone was recorded only once. One end of the junction varies from germline; a read error may be responsible. The rearrangement links TRBV6-5 to TRBJ1-4; 8 bases are shared with TRBD1. The CDR3 has 14 amino acids. CDR1 is MNHEY and CDR2 is SVGAGI in the germline V gene. CDR3 DNA sequence: TGTGCCAGCAGTTACTCCTCGACAGGGGTCTCATTAGTTTTT. Encoded protein: CASSYSSTGVSLVF.

This clone was observed a few times. The rearrangement links TRBV12-3 or TRBV12-4 to TRBJ1-1, with D perhaps TRBD1 (5 bases). The CDR3 runs to 13 residues. Trimming took 6 bases from V and 3 from J, leaving 11 bases between them. CDR3 protein: CASSRGHHTEAFF. CDR3 coding DNA: TGTGCCAGCAGCCGTGGACACCACACTGAAGCTTTCTTT.

V is TRBV18 and J is TRBJ2-1; D is ambiguous. Between the trimmed V and J ends, which lost 3 bases and 6 bases, there was a span of 12 bases. Germline lookup yields CDR1 KGHSH and CDR2 LQKENI. The CDR3 loop spans 14 amino acids. The CDR3 region is CASSPGFQINEQFF. The CDR3 DNA reads TGTGCCAGCTCACCTGGTTTTCAGATCAATGAGCAGTTCTTC.